The 12 T cell receptor beta chains below all came from one sample that was sequenced in a study of T-cell reconstitution after alpha-beta-depleted transplantation in children. Unique molecular identifiers were used to barcode this TCRbeta library. TCRdb independently ran MiXCR on the PCR reads; one entry per CDR3 protein. The table has just over 950,000 distinct CDR3 sequences, about 26% seen once. The sequencing here drew on PBMCs, mostly from graft donor cells, taken 360 days after TCRalphabeta/CD19-depleted stem cell transplant. The receptors originated from a boy in the first two years of life who had a stem cell transplant for SCID, so the T cells may come from the graft donor.

This clonotype came up a few times. The chain joins TRBV7-9 to TRBJ2-1, with TRBD2 matching 7 bases. CDR3 size: 11 residues. The trim removed 5 bases at V and 12 bases at J, leaving 4 bases unmatched. Germline CDR1 reads SEHNR; CDR2 reads FQNEAQ (reference sequence). CDR3 DNA sequence: TGTGCCAGCAGCCGGGAGGCAGGGCAGTTCTTC. It encodes CASSREAGQFF.

In this sample, this clonotype turned up a few times. The chain links TRBV25-1 to TRBJ2-5, with a tentative D call TRBD2 (5 bases). In germline, CDR1 is MGHDK, CDR2 SYGVNS. The germline V and J ends were trimmed by 0 bases and 3 bases, with 20 bases remaining between them. CDR3 length: 18 residues. The CDR3 bases are TGTGCCAGCAGTGAATATTCGTCAGAAAGACGGGGAAAAGAGACCCAGTACTTC. It yields the protein CASSEYSSERRGKETQYF.

The chain has TRBV5-1 and TRBJ2-5; weak D call: TRBD1 (5 bases). V shed 2 bases and J shed 5 bases, with 13 bases lying between them. The germline V gene encodes CDR1 SGHRS and CDR2 YFSETQ. CDR3 size: 14 residues. The CDR3: CASSFTTGGETQYF. The CDR3 DNA reads as TGCGCCAGCAGCTTTACTACAGGTGGTGAGACCCAGTACTTC.

The table lists this clonotype with a few counts. V gene TRBV2 combines with J gene TRBJ2-5; D might be TRBD1 (5 bases). The CDR3 runs to 14 residues. CDR1 is SNHLY, CDR2 FYNNEI, per germline. Trimming stripped 6 bases from V and 2 bases from J, with 13 bases between. The chain's CDR3 is CASRPTGNQETQYF. CDR3 nucleotides: TGTGCCAGCAGACCCACAGGAAATCAAGAGACCCAGTACTTC.

This clonotype showed up just a few times. The J gene is TRBJ1-1, the V gene TRBV12-3 or TRBV12-4; no definite D call. The CDR3 consists of 15 residues. The V end was cut by 7 bases, the J end by 5 bases, with 20 bases between. In DNA, the CDR3 is TGTGCCAGCACCGCTATAGCGGGGAGGGATACTGAAGCTTTCTTT. The encoded protein is CASTAIAGRDTEAFF.

This clonotype has only a few counts. The genes are TRBV7-2 and TRBJ2-5; D is uncertain. Germline lookup yields CDR1 SGHTA and CDR2 FQGNSA. The CDR3 runs to 13 residues. With 5 bases removed from V and 2 bases from J, the gap between germline ends came to 9 bases. CDR3 nucleotide sequence: TGTGCCAGCAGCATCCATGTACAAGAGACCCAGTACTTC. It is translated as CASSIHVQETQYF.

This clonotype appeared a few times. This chain connects TRBV12-3 or TRBV12-4 to TRBJ1-1, with 8 positions matching TRBD1. The V gene end was trimmed by 5 bases and the J gene end by 7 bases; junction bases not matched to a gene: 9. There are 14 residues in the CDR3. CDR3 amino acids: CASSLTGVMGEAFF. CDR3 DNA sequence: TGTGCCAGCAGTCTGACAGGGGTAATGGGTGAAGCTTTCTTT.

This clonotype was counted only a few times. This chain links TRBV7-2 with TRBJ2-2; D remains unclear. The CDR3 runs 16 residues. Germline loops: CDR1 SGHTA, CDR2 FQGNSA. V lost 3 bases and J 0 bases, leaving 11 bases between the germline ends. The CDR3 bases are TGTGCCAGCAGCTTTTTCCCCAACTCGAACACCGGGGAGCTGTTTTTT. Encoded protein: CASSFFPNSNTGELFF.

This sequence joins TRBV12-3 or TRBV12-4 and TRBJ2-5; 9 nucleotides agree with TRBD1. The CDR3 runs to 14 residues. V shed 6 bases and J 4 bases; nucleotides not matched to a gene: 6. This CDR3 reads CASSTGGMRETQYF. In nucleotides, the CDR3 is TGTGCCAGCAGCACAGGGGGCATGCGAGAGACCCAGTACTTC.

This chain links TRBV6-1 with TRBJ2-1; D gene ambiguous. V was trimmed by 6 bases and J by 14 bases, leaving 20 bases between them. CDR1 and CDR2 (germline): MNHNS, SASEGT. CDR3 length equals 13 residues. The CDR3 nucleotides read TGTGCCAGCAGCCGTGGCCTGGGCGCCCCGGAGTTCTTC. Protein sequence: CASSRGLGAPEFF.

The chain combines TRBV2 with TRBJ2-3; TRBD2 agrees at 9 bases. The CDR3 covers 16 residues. Germline V CDR1 and CDR2: SNHLY, FYNNEI. Trimming at V came to 6 bases and at J to 4 bases, leaving 11 bases not matched to a gene. The CDR3 region is CASSVYARGGADTQYF. The CDR3, as DNA: TGTGCCAGCAGCGTGTATGCGCGGGGGGGCGCAGATACGCAGTATTTT.

The V and J genes are TRBV3-1 and TRBJ1-1, with D possibly matching TRBD1 (5 bases). Germline assignment: CDR1 LGHDT and CDR2 YNNKEL (reference sequence). The ends were cut back, 2 bases at V and 8 bases at J, with 15 bases in the middle. This CDR3 is 14 amino acids long. The CDR3 nucleotides read TGTGCCAGCAGCCAATTTTGGGCGGGGGTGGAAGCTTTCTTT. Its protein product is CASSQFWAGVEAFF. Based on the CDR3 plus reference TRBV3-1 and TRBJ1-1, the full variable domain is DTAVSQTPKYLVTQMGNDKSIKCEQNLGHDTMYWYKQDSKKFLKIMFSYNNKELIINETVPNRFSPKSPDKAHLNLHINSLELGDSAVYFCASSQFWAGVEAFFGQGTRLTVV.